This record covers a single T cell receptor beta chain. Original methodology: Using reference gene primer amplification, nucleated cell counts were estimated. Some clones are missing from TCRdb's copy, which holds only in-frame ones; the method was immunoSEQ multiplex PCR. V, J and clone size derive from that table, while D and trimming were established from the DNA sequence. There are fewer than 140,000 clones in the sample; 60% to 80% occur only once, and roughly 0.9% lies in the top ten. This CDR3 comprises 15 residues. V lost 0 bases and J 4 bases, leaving 8 bases between the germline ends. The V gene's germline CDR1 is SGDLS and CDR2 YYNGEE. The data are from a study of blood T cell repertoires in COVID-19. Study background: Acute and convalescent COVID-19 samples came from the United States, Italy and Spain. T cells, B-cell-depleted T cells, or PBMCs provided the cDNA or gDNA that served as material.

Material for sequencing was peripheral blood. V usage is TRBV9 and J usage is TRBJ1-6, with D possibly being TRBD1 (5 bases). The receptor's source is a human donor with acute or convalescent COVID-19. The donor label of this sample is uncertain. The CDR3 DNA reads as TGTGCCAGCAGCGTAGGACAGAATTATAATTCACCCCTCCACTTT. Protein: CASSVGQNYNSPLHF. Based on the CDR3 plus reference TRBV9 and TRBJ1-6, the full variable domain is DSGVTQTPKHLITATGQRVTLRCSPRSGDLSVYWYQQSLDQGLQFLIQYYNGEERAKGNILERFSAQQFPDLHSELNLSSLELGDSALYFCASSVGQNYNSPLHFGNGTRLTVT.